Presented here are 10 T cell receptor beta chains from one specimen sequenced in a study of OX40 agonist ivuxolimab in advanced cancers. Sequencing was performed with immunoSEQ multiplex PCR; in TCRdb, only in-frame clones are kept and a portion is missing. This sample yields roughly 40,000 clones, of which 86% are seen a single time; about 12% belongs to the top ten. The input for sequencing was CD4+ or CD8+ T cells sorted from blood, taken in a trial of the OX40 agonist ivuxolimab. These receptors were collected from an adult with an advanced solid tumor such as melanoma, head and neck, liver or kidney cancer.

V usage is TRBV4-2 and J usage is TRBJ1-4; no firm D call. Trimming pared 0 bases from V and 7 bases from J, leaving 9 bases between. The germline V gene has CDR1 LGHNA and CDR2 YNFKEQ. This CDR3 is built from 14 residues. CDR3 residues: CASSQETWGEKLFF. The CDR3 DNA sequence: TGTGCCAGCAGCCAAGAAACCTGGGGTGAAAAACTGTTTTTT.

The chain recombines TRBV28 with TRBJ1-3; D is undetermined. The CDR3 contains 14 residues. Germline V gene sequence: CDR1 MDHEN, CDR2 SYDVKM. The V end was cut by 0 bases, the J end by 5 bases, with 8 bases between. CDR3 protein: CASSLWTLRNTIYF. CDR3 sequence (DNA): TGTGCCAGCAGTTTATGGACATTGAGAAACACCATATATTTT.

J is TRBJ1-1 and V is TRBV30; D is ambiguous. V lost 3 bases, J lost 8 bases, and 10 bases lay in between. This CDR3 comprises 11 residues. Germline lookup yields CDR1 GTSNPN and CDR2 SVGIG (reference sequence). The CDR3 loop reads CAWSFGAEAFF. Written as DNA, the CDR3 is TGTGCCTGGAGCTTCGGAGCCGAAGCTTTCTTT.

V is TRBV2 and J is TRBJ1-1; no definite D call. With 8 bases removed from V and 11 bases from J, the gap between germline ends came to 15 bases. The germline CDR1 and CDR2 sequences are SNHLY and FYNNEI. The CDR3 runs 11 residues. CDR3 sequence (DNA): TGTGCCAGCGGGTCGACCGAAACGGCTTTCTTT. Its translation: CASGSTETAFF.

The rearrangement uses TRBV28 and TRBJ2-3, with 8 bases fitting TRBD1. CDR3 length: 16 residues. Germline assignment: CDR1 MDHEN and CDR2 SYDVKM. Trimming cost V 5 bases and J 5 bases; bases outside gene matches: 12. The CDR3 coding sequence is TGTGCCAGCAGTCCCGCGGCAGGGGGCTTTAAAGATACGCAGTATTTT. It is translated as CASSPAAGGFKDTQYF.

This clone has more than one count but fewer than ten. The CDR3 is CAGSTGPLPQHF. The CDR3 DNA reads as TGTGCCGGTTCAACAGGGCCCCTGCCCCAGCATTTT. V is TRBV6-6 and J is TRBJ1-5; the D gene is possibly TRBD1 (6 bases). Trimming shortened V by 11 bases and J by 9 bases, and 17 bases separated the two germline ends. Germline-derived CDR1 and CDR2 are MNHNY and SVGAGI (reference sequence). CDR3 length: 12 residues.

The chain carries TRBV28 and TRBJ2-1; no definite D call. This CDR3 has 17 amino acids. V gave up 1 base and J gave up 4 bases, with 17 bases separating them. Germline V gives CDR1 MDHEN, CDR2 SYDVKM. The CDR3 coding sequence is TGTGCCAGCAGTTTATTCCGACGACCCACACCATACAATGAGCAGTTCTTC. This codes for CASSLFRRPTPYNEQFF.

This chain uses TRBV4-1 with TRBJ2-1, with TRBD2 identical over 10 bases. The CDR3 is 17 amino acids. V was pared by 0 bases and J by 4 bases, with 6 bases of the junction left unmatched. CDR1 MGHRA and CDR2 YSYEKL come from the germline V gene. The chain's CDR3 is CASSQELAGRPYNEQFF. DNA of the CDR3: TGCGCCAGCAGCCAAGAACTAGCGGGGAGACCTTACAATGAGCAGTTCTTC.

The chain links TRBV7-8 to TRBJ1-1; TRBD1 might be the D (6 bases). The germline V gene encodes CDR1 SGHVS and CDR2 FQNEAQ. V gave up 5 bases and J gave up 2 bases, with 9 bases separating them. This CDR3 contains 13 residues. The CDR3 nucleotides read TGTGCCAGCAGCAAGACAGGAAACACTGAAGCTTTCTTT. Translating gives CASSKTGNTEAFF.

As DNA, the CDR3 is TGTGCCAGCAGTGTCGGGAGGGCCTACAATGAGCAGTTCTTC. Its translation is CASSVGRAYNEQFF. This rearrangement joins TRBV6-4 to TRBJ2-1, with TRBD2 identical over 8 bases. The CDR3 consists of 14 residues. J was trimmed by 2 bases and V by 4 bases; bases with no gene match: 1. From germline, CDR1 is MRHNA and CDR2 SNTAGT.